The 20 T cell receptor beta chains in this list originate from one sample, sequenced in a study of shared clonotypes between healthy human individuals. Profiling relied on immunoSEQ multiplex PCR, and the TCRdb table lists in-frame clones only, not all of them. The table includes a few million clones, just under 95% detected once. CD8 cells regarded as naive lacked CD45RO, were positively chosen for CCR7, and omitted terminally differentiated effector memory CD45RA+ cells. Sequenced material: naive CD8+ T cells from PBMCs. Source of these receptors: a man younger than 30 in good health. Some clones in this sample may be carry-over from other donors' samples.

To note about this clone: Distinct nucleotide sequences in the sample also encode this CDR3. The chain recombines TRBV13 with TRBJ2-7; D unresolved. The CDR3 totals 11 residues. Trimming pared 0 bases from V and 6 bases from J, leaving 3 bases between. Germline assignment: CDR1 PRHDT and CDR2 FYEKMQ (reference sequence). This chain's CDR3 is CASSLGGEQYF. Written as DNA, the CDR3 is TGTGCCAGCAGCTTAGGTGGCGAGCAGTACTTC.

This clone has a single count. The chain is built from TRBV7-8 and TRBJ2-7; possibly TRBD2 for D (5 bases). This CDR3 region has 14 residues. The V gene lost 5 bases and the J gene lost 0 bases, with 11 bases spanning the gap. Looked up from germline, CDR1 is SGHVS and CDR2 is FQNEAQ. The CDR3 DNA follows: TGTGCCAGCAGCATTACCGGGATCTCCTACGAGCAGTACTTC. The encoded protein is CASSITGISYEQYF.

The chain combines TRBV5-8 with TRBJ1-1; possibly TRBD1 for D (5 bases). V lost 3 bases to trimming and J lost 2 bases, with 8 bases between them. Germline CDR1 and CDR2: SGHTS and YDEGEE. The CDR3 runs to 13 residues. This chain's CDR3 is CASSWGPNTEAFF. CDR3 bases: TGTGCCAGCAGCTGGGGACCTAACACTGAAGCTTTCTTT.

The chain is built from TRBV27 and TRBJ2-3; unclear D gene. The V gene's germline CDR1 is MNHEY and CDR2 SMNVEV (reference sequence). The germline V and J ends were trimmed by 8 bases and 10 bases, with 10 bases remaining between them. This CDR3 region has 10 residues. CDR3 loop: CASGPMAQYF. Here the CDR3 DNA reads TGTGCCAGCGGACCCATGGCGCAGTATTTT.

CDR3 in DNA: TGTGCCAGCTCCCATGTTGGTGGGGAAAACACTGAAGCTTTCTTT. Amino acid sequence: CASSHVGGENTEAFF. This sequence joins TRBV18 and TRBJ1-1, with D uncertain. Germline CDR1 and CDR2: KGHSH and LQKENI. Trimming pared 6 bases from V and 2 bases from J, leaving 16 bases between. The length of the CDR3 is 15 residues.

Comments on this clone: This CDR3 is also generated by other DNA sequences in the sample. This sequence joins TRBV27 and TRBJ2-1; D is uncertain. V lost 0 bases, J lost 6 bases, and 6 bases lay in between. Germline V gives CDR1 MNHEY, CDR2 SMNVEV (reference sequence). This CDR3 spans 13 amino acids. The CDR3 region has the DNA TGTGCCAGCAGTTTATCCGAAATCAATGAGCAGTTCTTC. Translating it yields CASSLSEINEQFF.

Remarks on this clone: In the same sample, other DNA sequences code for this CDR3. This chain connects TRBV4-3 to TRBJ2-7, with D possibly being TRBD2 (6 bases). The V gene's germline CDR1 is LGHNA and CDR2 YSLEER. The CDR3 runs to 14 residues. The V and J ends lost 0 bases and 4 bases respectively, with 10 bases between them. The CDR3 protein is CASSQDPGRYEQYF. The CDR3 nucleotides are TGCGCCAGCAGCCAAGATCCGGGGAGGTACGAGCAGTACTTC.

This clone turned up a few times. The chain employs TRBV4-1 and TRBJ1-1; 8 nucleotides match TRBD1. CDR3 length: 15 residues. V lost 2 bases and J lost 3; bases outside the gene matches: 5. CDR1 is MGHRA, CDR2 YSYEKL, per germline. CDR3 nucleotides: TGCGCCAGCAGCCAACATCCGGGACAGGACACTGAAGCTTTCTTT. Protein: CASSQHPGQDTEAFF.

This rearrangement joins TRBV5-4 to TRBJ1-1, with no clear D. Germline CDR1 reads SGHNT; CDR2 reads YYREEE (reference sequence). The CDR3 totals 16 residues. Trimming pared 1 base from V and 7 bases from J, leaving 20 bases between. Here the CDR3 DNA reads TGTGCCAGCAGCTTGAGTGTGGTCCGCTCCAGTATTGAAGCTTTCTTT. Its translation is CASSLSVVRSSIEAFF.

V and J are TRBV4-1 and TRBJ1-5; D is unresolved. V shed 0 bases and J shed 4 bases, with 13 bases lying between them. The CDR3 covers 16 residues. Germline CDR1 and CDR2: MGHRA and YSYEKL. The CDR3: CASSQDRVVGNQPQHF. The DNA for the CDR3 is TGCGCCAGCAGCCAAGATCGGGTCGTTGGTAATCAGCCCCAGCATTTT.

With respect to this clone: Other DNA sequences in this sample translate to the same CDR3. The chain links TRBV11-2 to TRBJ2-7; the D call may be TRBD1 or TRBD2 (5 bases each). CDR1 and CDR2 (germline): SGHAT, FQNNGV. This CDR3 comprises 14 residues. The V end lost 5 bases, the J end lost 4 bases, and 15 bases lay between the germline ends. The CDR3 spells CASSPRDGGYEQYF. CDR3 DNA: TGTGCCAGCAGCCCGAGGGACGGCGGGTACGAGCAGTACTTC. Supplemented by reference TRBV11-2 and TRBJ2-7, the full variable domain reads EAGVAQSPRYKIIEKRQSVAFWCNPISGHATLYWYQQILGQGPKLLIQFQNNGVVDDSQLPKDRFSAERLKGVDSTLKIQPAKLEDSAVYLCASSPRDGGYEQYFGPGTRLTVT.

CDR3 sequence reads: CASSIAPGWGTDTQYF. The CDR3 DNA reads TGTGCCAGTAGTATAGCCCCGGGGTGGGGAACAGATACGCAGTATTTT. The genes are TRBV19 and TRBJ2-3; D is possibly TRBD2 (5 bases). Trimming took 1 base from V and 3 from J, leaving 14 bases between them. The germline V gene encodes CDR1 LNHDA and CDR2 SQIVND (reference sequence). The CDR3 is 16 amino acids. The variable domain in full, completed from reference TRBV19 and TRBJ2-3, reads DGGITQSPKYLFRKEGQNVTLSCEQNLNHDAMYWYRQDPGQGLRLIYYSQIVNDFQKGDIAEGYSVSREKKESFPLTVTSAQKNPTAFYLCASSIAPGWGTDTQYFGPGTRLTVL.

The V and J genes are TRBV5-1 and TRBJ2-5; 7 nucleotides line up with TRBD1. The J call may be faulty, since TRBJ2-7 better matches the DNA end. The CDR3 sequence is 14 residues long. Per germline, CDR1 SGHRS and CDR2 YFSETQ. CDR3 coding DNA: TGCGCCAGCAGCCCGGGACAGCTCTCCTACGAGCAGTACTTC. This translates into CASSPGQLSYEQYF.

The chain joins TRBV27 to TRBJ2-7; D ambiguous. V was cut by 5 bases and J by 1 base, with 12 bases left in between. This CDR3 is 14 amino acids long. Germline lookup yields CDR1 MNHEY and CDR2 SMNVEV (reference sequence). CDR3 sequence reads: CASSPLDHSYEQYF. The CDR3 DNA follows: TGTGCCAGCAGTCCCCTGGACCATTCCTACGAGCAGTACTTC.

V usage is TRBV7-9 and J usage is TRBJ2-2; D is ambiguous. From germline, CDR1 is SEHNR and CDR2 FQNEAQ (reference sequence). The CDR3 is made up of 16 amino acids. Trimming took 5 bases from V and 3 from J, leaving 16 bases between them. The CDR3 sequence: CASSPRKESYTGELFF. The CDR3 coding sequence is TGTGCCAGCAGCCCGCGTAAGGAAAGCTACACCGGGGAGCTGTTTTTT.

The J gene is TRBJ2-5, the V gene TRBV5-6, with D perhaps given as TRBD1 or TRBD2 (5 bases each). The CDR3 runs to 15 residues. Germline V gene sequence: CDR1 SGHDT, CDR2 YYEEEE. With 4 bases removed from V and 3 bases from J, the gap between germline ends came to 16 bases. CDR3 loop: CASSVPGRRKETQYF. CDR3 nucleotides: TGTGCCAGCAGCGTTCCGGGACGGAGGAAAGAGACCCAGTACTTC. Combining the CDR3 with reference TRBV5-6 and TRBJ2-5 gives the whole variable domain DAGVTQSPTHLIKTRGQQVTLRCSPKSGHDTVSWYQQALGQGPQFIFQYYEEEERQRGNFPDRFSGHQFPNYSSELNVNALLLGDSALYLCASSVPGRRKETQYFGPGTRLLVL.

This clone was observed a few times. The J gene is TRBJ1-5, the V gene TRBV19; D is unclear. The CDR3 length is 16 residues. Trimming took 3 bases from V and 1 from J, leaving 13 bases between them. CDR1 and CDR2 (germline): LNHDA, SQIVND (reference sequence). The DNA of the CDR3 is TGTGCCAGTAGTATGGTGAGGGAGTCAAGCAATCAGCCCCAGCATTTT. Translation gives CASSMVRESSNQPQHF.

This chain links TRBV19 with TRBJ2-3; TRBD1 or TRBD2 may be the D gene (5 bases each). Germline values: CDR1 LNHDA, CDR2 SQIVND (reference sequence). The CDR3 is 13 residues long. Trimming shortened V by 3 bases and J by 2 bases, and 6 bases separated the two germline ends. The CDR3 loop is CASSMGPTDTQYF. CDR3 nucleotide sequence: TGTGCCAGTAGTATGGGACCCACAGATACGCAGTATTTT.

The chain links TRBV19 to TRBJ1-2, with 8 bases that match TRBD1. Germline lookup yields CDR1 LNHDA and CDR2 SQIVND (reference sequence). CDR3 length: 15 amino acids. V gave up 5 bases and J gave up 3 bases; unmatched junction bases: 8. The CDR3 DNA reads as TGTGCCAGTAGTGCTGGGACAGGACCCTACTATGGCTACACCTTC. Translated: CASSAGTGPYYGYTF.

The genes are TRBV19 and TRBJ1-2; D remains unclear. From germline, CDR1 is LNHDA and CDR2 SQIVND (reference sequence). Trimming removed 3 bases from V and 5 bases from J, with 16 bases in between. CDR3 length: 15 residues. The CDR3 nucleotides read TGTGCCAGTAGTATTCTCGACGGAATCTTTTATGGCTACACCTTC. Translating it yields CASSILDGIFYGYTF.